These T cell receptor beta chains were read from a single sample in a study of T cells after posttransplantation cyclophosphamide. Some clones are missing from TCRdb's copy, which holds only in-frame ones; the method was immunoSEQ multiplex PCR. Observed are just over 5,500 clones, no singletons, with the top ten taking around 23%. The starting material was PBMCs, obtained after allogeneic stem cell transplant with posttransplant cyclophosphamide. These receptors all stem from a male patient aged 55 to 70 who received an allogeneic stem cell transplant from a related donor, was CMV-positive, and had no GVHD. Among the T cells, some may be from the graft donor. CDR3s include the opening cysteine and the closing phenylalanine or tryptophan. Each record gives: J gene, D gene, clone size, V gene, CDR3 DNA, CDR3 protein. The D gene is left open where the match is weak. Not all rows give a size; the values are once, few, many and, for expanded clones, a class.

j_gene: TRBJ2-3
d_gene: NA
abundance: few
v_gene: TRBV29-1
CDR3nt: TGCAGCGGTTCTGAGGGGGGGCATAGCACAGATACGCAGTATTTT
CDR3aa: CSGSEGGHSTDTQYF

j_gene: TRBJ1-6
d_gene: TRBD1
abundance: few
v_gene: TRBV19
CDR3nt: TGTGCCACTCGATTCGGACAGGACCGCGGATCACCCCTCCACTTT
CDR3aa: CATRFGQDRGSPLHF

j_gene: TRBJ2-1
d_gene: NA
abundance: few
v_gene: TRBV7-2
CDR3nt: TGTGCCAGCAGCTTGAGACAGGATAGCTACAATGAGCAGTTCTTC
CDR3aa: CASSLRQDSYNEQFF

j_gene: TRBJ1-1
d_gene: TRBD1
abundance: many
v_gene: TRBV6-5
CDR3nt: TGTGCCAGCAGTTACAGGGACAGGGCCTCTGAAGCTTTCTTT
CDR3aa: CASSYRDRASEAFF

j_gene: TRBJ1-5
d_gene: NA
abundance: many
v_gene: TRBV9
CDR3nt: TGTGCCAGCAGTGCCGGGACACCAAGCAATCAGCCCCAGCATTTT
CDR3aa: CASSAGTPSNQPQHF

j_gene: TRBJ1-2
d_gene: NA
abundance: NA
v_gene: TRBV19
CDR3nt: TGTGCCAGTAGTATAGAGGTCGGCAGGCCGGCCCTCTTCTATGGCTACACCTTC
CDR3aa: CASSIEVGRPALFYGYTF

j_gene: TRBJ2-2
d_gene: NA
abundance: medium-sized
v_gene: TRBV7-9
CDR3nt: TGTGCCAGCAGTTTCCAGGGATCCGGGGAGCTGTTTTTT
CDR3aa: CASSFQGSGELFF

j_gene: TRBJ1-5
d_gene: NA
abundance: many
v_gene: TRBV19
CDR3nt: TGTGCCAGTAGTGTGGGAACGTGGAGGTATAGCAATCAGCCCCAGCATTTT
CDR3aa: CASSVGTWRYSNQPQHF

j_gene: TRBJ1-1
d_gene: TRBD1
abundance: many
v_gene: TRBV29-1
CDR3nt: TGCAGCGCACGAAAACAGGGGGCGGACACTGAAGCTTTCTTT
CDR3aa: CSARKQGADTEAFF

j_gene: TRBJ1-5
d_gene: NA
abundance: many
v_gene: TRBV2
CDR3nt: TGTGCCAGCACCTCGGGGTGGGGCAATCAGCCCCAGCATTTT
CDR3aa: CASTSGWGNQPQHF

j_gene: TRBJ1-4
d_gene: NA
abundance: many
v_gene: TRBV9
CDR3nt: TGTGCCAGCAGCGACCGGGGTAATGAAAAACTGTTTTTT
CDR3aa: CASSDRGNEKLFF

j_gene: TRBJ1-2
d_gene: NA
abundance: many
v_gene: TRBV6-5
CDR3nt: TGTGCCAGCAGTTACTCGGGGGGTTCCCATGGCTACACCTTC
CDR3aa: CASSYSGGSHGYTF

j_gene: TRBJ2-7
d_gene: TRBD1
abundance: many
v_gene: TRBV6-5
CDR3nt: TGTGCCAGCAGTTGGACAGGGTTCTACGAGCAGTACTTC
CDR3aa: CASSWTGFYEQYF